This is a list of T cell receptor beta chains from one sample in a study of T cell responses to AZD1222 COVID-19 vaccine. Clones were read by immunoSEQ multiplex PCR, and TCRdb kept only the in-frame ones, dropping some. This table has about 100,000 clones, about nine tenths appearing once. The sequencing here drew on peripheral blood, taken 28 days after the second AZD1222 dose. These receptors all stem from an adult who received the AZD1222 COVID-19 vaccine. Each CDR3 is given with its conserved first and last residue. The order of the fields is D gene, clone size, J gene, V gene, CDR3 DNA, CDR3 protein. A D gene is named only where the DNA matches it firmly. Clone size is stated in some rows and not others, as once, few, many or a class when expanded.

-	-	TRBJ1-2	TRBV15	TGTGCCACCAGCAGAGATCCCCGCCCCCAGGTACTCTATGGCTACACCTTC	CATSRDPRPQVLYGYTF
-	-	TRBJ2-1	TRBV28	TGTGCCAGCAATGCTGGAACAATCGGGAACAATGAGCAGTTCTTC	CASNAGTIGNNEQFF
-	-	TRBJ2-6	TRBV18	TGTGCCAGCTCAAGGACAGAACCCGGGGCCAACGTCCTGACTTTC	CASSRTEPGANVLTF
-	-	TRBJ1-4	TRBV10-2	TGCGCCAGCAGTGTCCAGGGGTTTAATGAAAAACTGTTTTTT	CASSVQGFNEKLFF
-	once	TRBJ1-6	TRBV7-2	TGTGCCAGCCTCGGACAGCCGTATTCACCCCTCCACTTT	CASLGQPYSPLHF
TRBD2	-	TRBJ2-1	TRBV7-9	TGTGCCAGCAGCCACCCCTTAGAGGGAGGGTACAATGAGCAGTTCTTC	CASSHPLEGGYNEQFF
-	-	TRBJ1-2	TRBV6-5	TGTGCCAGCAGTTACTCCGGACTGTCTAACTATGGCTACACCTTC	CASSYSGLSNYGYTF
TRBD2	-	TRBJ2-5	TRBV5-6	TGTGCCAGCAGCTTGGAACTAGCGGGAGGCCAAGAGACCCAGTACTTC	CASSLELAGGQETQYF
-	-	TRBJ2-7	TRBV10-3	TGTGCCATCCAAGAAGGGACATCGTACGGCTACGAGCAGTACTTC	CAIQEGTSYGYEQYF
TRBD2	-	TRBJ2-1	TRBV4-1	TGCGCCAGCAGCCAAGATATTCGGCTAGCGGGGGGGCACAATGAGCAGTTCTTC	CASSQDIRLAGGHNEQFF
-	-	TRBJ2-1	TRBV4-1	TGCGCCAGCAGCCAAGCGGGGGAGCGGTACAATGAGCAGTTCTTC	CASSQAGERYNEQFF
TRBD1	once	TRBJ1-1	TRBV11-2	TGTGCCAGCAGGATACAGGGGGCAGTAACTGAAGCTTTCTTT	CASRIQGAVTEAFF
-	-	TRBJ2-7	TRBV3-1/TRBV3-2	TGTGCCAGCAGCCAAATTTTCTACGAGCAGTACTTC	CASSQIFYEQYF
-	-	TRBJ1-1	TRBV6-6	TGTGCCAGCATGAGGGGGGCGAACACTGAAGCTTTCTTT	CASMRGANTEAFF
TRBD1	-	TRBJ1-5	TRBV27	TGTGCCAGCAGTTTCTACAGGGGAAGCAATCAGCCCCAGCATTTT	CASSFYRGSNQPQHF
TRBD1	medium-sized	TRBJ1-1	TRBV5-4	TGTGCCAGCAGCCGGAGGGGACAGGAAGCTTTCTTT	CASSRRGQEAFF
-	-	TRBJ1-1	TRBV28	TGTGCCAGCAGTTTAGGGGGAGTAAGGGTGACTGAAGCTTTCTTT	CASSLGGVRVTEAFF
TRBD1	-	TRBJ1-2	TRBV28	TGTGCCAGCAACTCCCCCGGGACAGGGGGCCGGTATGGCTACACCTTC	CASNSPGTGGRYGYTF
-	-	TRBJ2-1	TRBV5-1	TGCGCCAGCAGCTTGGTTTACACGCAACCCTACAATGAGCAGTTCTTC	CASSLVYTQPYNEQFF
-	-	TRBJ1-2	TRBV6-5	TGTGCCAGCAGTTACTCTAGGCGGTTCTATGGCTACACCTTC	CASSYSRRFYGYTF
-	-	TRBJ2-1	TRBV11-3	TGTGCCAGCAGCTTAGAAGGGCCAAGTGAGCAGTTCTTC	CASSLEGPSEQFF